The TCR beta chain under discussion was sequenced for a study of cytomegalovirus exposure and HLA in healthy donors. Overall study context: Across about 400 genotyped donors, 65% to 90% landed in the Caucasian-associated ancestry cluster. Study conclusions and caveats: It was reported that TCR beta sequences correctly inferred the HLA-A and HLA-B alleles for most subjects. It was confirmed in vitro that a few of the CMV-associated chains were specific for CMV antigens.

Concerning this clone: What it binds is not known.

It was with 60 Vbeta and 13 Jbeta primers that the PCR ran. Clones were sequenced by immunoSEQ multiplex PCR, and TCRdb holds only the in-frame ones, with some missing. The sample carries some 150,000 clones, 65% to 80% recorded once. Trimming cost V 0 bases and J 7 bases, with 12 bases left between them. Germline V gives CDR1 GTSNPN, CDR2 SVGIG (reference sequence). The CDR3 spans 14 residues. Sequenced input: PBMCs. The TCR originated in a woman aged 25 to 45 in good health and CMV-seronegative. The gene calls are TRBV30 and TRBJ1-4, with D perhaps matching TRBD1 (6 bases). CDR3 DNA: TGTGCCTGGAGTGTGGGGACACTCTTTGAAAAACTGTTTTTT. This encodes CAWSVGTLFEKLFF.